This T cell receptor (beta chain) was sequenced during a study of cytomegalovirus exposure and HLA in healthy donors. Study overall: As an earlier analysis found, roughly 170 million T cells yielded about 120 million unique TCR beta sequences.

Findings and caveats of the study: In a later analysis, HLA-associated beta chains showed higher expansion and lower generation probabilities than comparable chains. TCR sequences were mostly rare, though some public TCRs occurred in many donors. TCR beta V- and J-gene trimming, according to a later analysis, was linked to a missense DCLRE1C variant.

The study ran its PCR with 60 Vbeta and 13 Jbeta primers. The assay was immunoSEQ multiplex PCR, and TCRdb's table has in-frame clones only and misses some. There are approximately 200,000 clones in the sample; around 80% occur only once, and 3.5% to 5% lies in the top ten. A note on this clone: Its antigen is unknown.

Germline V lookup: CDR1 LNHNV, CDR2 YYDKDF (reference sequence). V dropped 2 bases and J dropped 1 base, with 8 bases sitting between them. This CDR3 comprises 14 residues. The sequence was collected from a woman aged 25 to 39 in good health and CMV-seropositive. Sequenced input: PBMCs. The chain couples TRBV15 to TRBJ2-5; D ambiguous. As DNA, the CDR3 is TGTGCCACCAGCAGAAGTAACAGCCAAGAGACCCAGTACTTC. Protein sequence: CATSRSNSQETQYF. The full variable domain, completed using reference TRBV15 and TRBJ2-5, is DAMVIQNPRYQVTQFGKPVTLSCSQTLNHNVMYWYQQKSSQAPKLLFHYYDKDFNNEADTPDNFQSRRPNTSFCFLDIRSPGLGDTAMYLCATSRSNSQETQYFGPGTRLLVL.